The 9 T cell receptor beta chains below all came from one sample that was sequenced in a study of blood T cell repertoires in COVID-19. The method was immunoSEQ multiplex PCR; TCRdb's version includes in-frame clones alone and lacks a portion of them. The sample lists about 170,000 clones; around 90% were seen once. Sequenced input: peripheral blood. All receptors derive from a man aged 45-65 years who had recovered from COVID-19.

This chain connects TRBV2 to TRBJ2-5; 8 bases agree with TRBD1. The CDR3 has 15 amino acids. The trim removed 3 bases at V and 9 bases at J, leaving 12 bases unmatched. Germline loops: CDR1 SNHLY, CDR2 FYNNEI. CDR3 loop: CASSEFGTGLGAQYF. The CDR3 DNA sequence: TGTGCCAGCAGTGAGTTCGGGACAGGTCTTGGGGCCCAGTACTTC.

This chain links TRBV11-2 with TRBJ1-2; perhaps TRBD1 as D (6 bases). The CDR3 is 17 residues long. V lost 5 bases and J lost 6, with 25 bases in between. Germline V gives CDR1 SGHAT, CDR2 FQNNGV. This chain's CDR3 is CASSTLGRQGSGDGYTF. DNA of the CDR3: TGTGCCAGCAGCACCCTTGGGCGTCAGGGGTCAGGTGATGGCTACACCTTC. Full variable domain (outside the CDR3, taken from reference TRBV11-2 and TRBJ1-2): EAGVAQSPRYKIIEKRQSVAFWCNPISGHATLYWYQQILGQGPKLLIQFQNNGVVDDSQLPKDRFSAERLKGVDSTLKIQPAKLEDSAVYLCASSTLGRQGSGDGYTFGSGTRLTVV.

This chain connects TRBV29-1 to TRBJ2-1; TRBD1 matches at 8 bases. Germline loops: CDR1 SQVTM, CDR2 ANQGSEA. The CDR3 is 14 residues long. The J segment lost 4 bases and the V segment lost 7 bases, leaving 9 bases of the junction unmatched. In nucleotides, the CDR3 is TGCAGCGCCACAGGGGGGTCAGTTTACAATGAGCAGTTCTTC. This gives the protein CSATGGSVYNEQFF.

The J gene is TRBJ2-3, the V gene TRBV28; D is perhaps TRBD2 (6 bases). The germline V gene encodes CDR1 MDHEN and CDR2 SYDVKM. This CDR3 region has 13 residues. Trimming took 8 bases from V and 7 from J, leaving 16 bases between them. CDR3 DNA sequence: TGTGCCAGCCTGGAGGGGAGGCATAATACGCAGTATTTT. Its protein product is CASLEGRHNTQYF.

CDR3 in amino acids: CASSIQDRRSNQPQHF. The CDR3, as DNA: TGTGCCAGCAGCATTCAGGACAGAAGAAGCAATCAGCCCCAGCATTTT. This chain joins TRBV21-1 and TRBJ1-5; the listed D gene, TRBD1, was not tested against the DNA. TRBV21-1 is termed a pseudogene. This CDR3 contains 16 residues.

The genes are TRBV28 and TRBJ2-7; TRBD2 matches at 11 bases. J gave up 4 bases and V 5 bases, and 7 bases lay outside the gene matches. Germline V gene sequence: CDR1 MDHEN, CDR2 SYDVKM. CDR3 length: 15 residues. The CDR3: CASSGLAGGGYEQYF. CDR3 DNA: TGTGCCAGCAGTGGTCTAGCGGGGGGTGGGTACGAGCAGTACTTC.

The chain carries TRBV3-1 (or the pseudogene TRBV3-2) and TRBJ1-2, with D maybe TRBD1 (6 bases). The germline V and J ends were trimmed by 0 bases and 4 bases, with 9 bases remaining between them. The CDR3 loop spans 14 amino acids. The V gene's germline CDR1 is LGHDT and CDR2 YNNKEL (reference sequence). The CDR3 sequence: CASSQDARGYGYTF. The CDR3 nucleotides read TGTGCCAGCAGCCAAGATGCCAGGGGCTATGGCTACACCTTC.

This clone was recorded only once. The chain joins TRBV28 to TRBJ2-1, with no clear D. CDR3 length: 15 amino acids. Germline lookup yields CDR1 MDHEN and CDR2 SYDVKM. Trimming took off 6 bases at V and 0 bases at J, with 12 bases between the two ends. The CDR3 loop reads CASSYGPSSYNEQFF. As DNA, the CDR3 is TGTGCCAGCAGCTATGGGCCCAGCTCCTACAATGAGCAGTTCTTC.

This rearrangement joins TRBV9 to TRBJ1-2; 8 nucleotides agree with TRBD1. V trimming: 0 bases; J trimming: 2 bases; junction bases outside the gene matches: 0. The germline V gene encodes CDR1 SGDLS and CDR2 YYNGEE. CDR3 size: 14 residues. CDR3 sequence (DNA): TGTGCCAGCAGCGTAGCAGGGGGCAACTATGGCTACACCTTC. Protein sequence: CASSVAGGNYGYTF.